These 20 T cell receptor beta chains came from one sample sequenced in a study of CD8 T cells in ankylosing spondylitis. Using its own MiXCR run on the 5' RACE reads, TCRdb lists one record per CDR3 protein. Of tens of thousands of distinct CDR3 sequences listed, about 30% are singletons. The specimen sequenced was synovial fluid, either unsorted or a sorted T cell fraction (not recorded which). Source of these receptors: a male donor with ankylosing spondylitis.

The V gene is TRBV7-6, the J gene TRBJ2-1, with D perhaps being TRBD1 or TRBD2 (5 bases each). CDR1 is SGHVS, CDR2 FNYEAQ, per germline. The CDR3 extends over 14 amino acids. The V gene lost 1 base and the J gene lost 9 bases, with 13 bases spanning the gap. The DNA of the CDR3 is TGTGCCAGCAGCTTAGGTGGGGGTTTGAGTGAGCAGTTCTTC. It translates to CASSLGGGLSEQFF.

Only a few counts were recorded for this clonotype. V and J are TRBV4-1 and TRBJ1-2; TRBD1 agrees at 10 bases. The CDR3 loop spans 13 amino acids. Germline trimming cut 3 bases from V and 8 bases from J; bases unmatched to any gene: 3. Germline CDR1 and CDR2: MGHRA and YSYEKL. The CDR3 reads CASSHLTGGGYTF. The CDR3 nucleotides read TGCGCCAGCAGCCATTTGACAGGGGGCGGCTACACCTTC.

This clonotype was recorded at least ten times. The V and J genes are TRBV2 and TRBJ2-7; TRBD1 or TRBD2 may be the D gene (5 bases each). Germline V gene data show CDR1 as SNHLY and CDR2 as FYNNEI. The germline V and J ends were trimmed by 5 bases and 2 bases, with 25 bases remaining between them. This CDR3 spans 18 amino acids. Here the CDR3 DNA reads TGTGCCAGCAGTTCATGGGGGAGTGGGTACAGAGACCCCTACGAGCAGTACTTC. As protein: CASSSWGSGYRDPYEQYF.

This clonotype was recorded a few times. This chain connects TRBV6-2 or TRBV6-3 to TRBJ2-6; 7 nucleotides line up with TRBD1. The CDR3 consists of 17 residues. Germline V lookup: CDR1 MNHEY, CDR2 SVGEGT. J gave up 0 bases and V 2 bases, and 4 bases lay outside the gene matches. CDR3 region: CASSYPNRGSGANVLTF. The CDR3 DNA reads as TGTGCCAGCAGTTACCCGAACAGGGGCTCTGGGGCCAACGTCCTGACTTTC.

This sequence joins TRBV20-1 and TRBJ2-1; a possible D gene is TRBD2 (5 bases). Germline V gives CDR1 DFQATT, CDR2 SNEGSKA (reference sequence). V lost 1 base to trimming and J lost 1 base, with 8 bases between them. The CDR3 covers 14 residues. The CDR3 sequence is CSARGWESYNEQFF. The CDR3 DNA sequence: TGCAGTGCTAGAGGATGGGAGTCCTACAATGAGCAGTTCTTC.

The chain couples TRBV7-9 to TRBJ1-5; TRBD1 agrees at 7 bases. The V segment lost 1 base and the J segment 1 base; nucleotides outside the gene matches: 4. This CDR3 has 16 residues. Germline V gene lookup returns CDR1 SEHNR and CDR2 FQNEAQ (reference sequence). The CDR3 nucleotides are TGTGCCAGCAGCTTAGGGACAGGAACAAGCAATCAGCCCCAGCATTTT. As protein: CASSLGTGTSNQPQHF.

This clonotype was seen many times. V gene TRBV29-1 combines with J gene TRBJ2-3, with D perhaps TRBD2 (6 bases). The CDR3 spans 14 residues. V lost 3 bases, J lost 6 bases, and 16 bases lay in between. Germline CDR1 reads SQVTM; CDR2 reads ANQGSEA. In DNA, the CDR3 is TGCAGCGTTGAGGGGCTAGCGCGTAGGGATACGCAGTATTTT. Translating it yields CSVEGLARRDTQYF.

This clonotype was observed many times. The CDR3 protein is CASSFRGRFTGELFF. The CDR3 bases are TGTGCCAGCAGTTTCAGGGGGCGCTTCACCGGGGAGCTGTTTTTT. V and J are TRBV12-3 or TRBV12-4 and TRBJ2-2; 8 bases map to TRBD1. The CDR3 contains 15 residues. The V segment lost 3 bases and the J segment 4 bases; nucleotides outside the gene matches: 4.

This chain uses TRBV6-6 with TRBJ2-2; D is unresolved. Germline-derived CDR1 and CDR2 are MNHNY and SVGAGI (reference sequence). The CDR3 is 12 residues long. The V gene lost 10 bases and the J gene lost 4 bases, with 10 bases spanning the gap. CDR3 region: CATQLLTGELFF. The CDR3 nucleotides read TGTGCCACCCAACTCCTCACCGGGGAGCTGTTTTTT.

This chain connects TRBV4-2 to TRBJ1-1; D not certain. CDR3 length: 14 residues. Germline V gene data show CDR1 as LGHNA and CDR2 as YNFKEQ. Trimming stripped 0 bases from V and 10 bases from J, with 15 bases between. The CDR3 DNA reads TGTGCCAGCAGCCAAGACTGGGCCCTGGATGCAGCTTTCTTT. The encoded protein is CASSQDWALDAAFF.

This clonotype was found a few times. The chain couples TRBV29-1 to TRBJ1-2, with D possibly being TRBD1 (5 bases). Per germline, CDR1 SQVTM and CDR2 ANQGSEA. The CDR3 sequence is 14 residues long. V lost 5 bases, J lost 4 bases, and 17 bases lay in between. The CDR3 protein is CSVLGTVYSYGYTF. In DNA form, the CDR3 reads TGCAGCGTTCTTGGGACTGTCTACTCCTATGGCTACACCTTC.

This clonotype was seen repeatedly, ten times or more. The gene calls are TRBV3-1 and TRBJ2-5, with a weak D call TRBD1 (5 bases). V lost 2 bases and J 2 bases, leaving 18 bases between the germline ends. Germline V gene lookup returns CDR1 LGHDT and CDR2 YNNKEL (reference sequence). This CDR3 has 17 residues. CDR3 sequence reads: CASSQNPSQGVQETQYF. The CDR3, as DNA: TGTGCCAGCAGCCAAAACCCCAGCCAAGGGGTACAAGAGACCCAGTACTTC.

The chain links TRBV27 to TRBJ2-5; 8 bases match TRBD1. CDR1 is MNHEY and CDR2 is SMNVEV in the germline V gene (reference sequence). V was pared by 2 bases and J by 2 bases, with 4 bases of the junction left unmatched. The CDR3 loop spans 15 amino acids. The CDR3 sequence: CASSLGTGHQETQYF. CDR3 sequence (DNA): TGTGCCAGCAGTTTAGGGACAGGTCATCAAGAGACCCAGTACTTC.

The CDR3 sequence: CASSLGTGQLLGYGYTF. The CDR3 DNA reads as TGTGCCAGCAGCTTAGGGACGGGACAGTTGTTAGGCTATGGCTACACCTTC. The chain links TRBV7-8 to TRBJ1-2; 7 bases map to TRBD1. Trimming removed 1 base from V and 4 bases from J; junction bases left unmatched: 12. From germline, CDR1 is SGHVS and CDR2 FQNEAQ. The CDR3 is made up of 17 amino acids.

This clonotype showed up many times. The J gene is TRBJ2-1, the V gene TRBV7-9; D might be TRBD1 or TRBD2, each matching 5 bases. The CDR3 is made up of 15 amino acids. V lost 6 bases and J 0 bases, leaving 12 bases between the germline ends. Germline CDR1 is SEHNR and CDR2 is FQNEAQ (reference sequence). The CDR3 DNA is TGTGCCAGCAGTCCTCTGGGGGTCTCCTACAATGAGCAGTTCTTC. Its translation: CASSPLGVSYNEQFF.

This clonotype was counted many times. The CDR3 DNA reads TGCAGTGCTAGATCCCGACAGGGATTATTGACAGATACGCAGTATTTT. It translates to CSARSRQGLLTDTQYF. V usage is TRBV20-1 and J usage is TRBJ2-3; 7 bases map to TRBD1. There are 16 residues in the CDR3. Germline V gene lookup returns CDR1 DFQATT and CDR2 SNEGSKA (reference sequence). V was pared by 2 bases and J by 3 bases, with 11 bases of the junction left unmatched.

The chain combines TRBV5-4 with TRBJ2-5; 7 nucleotides match TRBD1. This CDR3 spans 13 amino acids. Germline values: CDR1 SGHNT, CDR2 YYREEE (reference sequence). With V trimmed by 2 bases and J by 4 bases, 2 bases remained unmatched. The CDR3 region has the DNA TGTGCCAGCAGCTTATACAGGGGAGAGACCCAGTACTTC. Amino acids: CASSLYRGETQYF.

The chain carries TRBV3-1 and TRBJ2-1; D might be TRBD1 or TRBD2, each matching 5 bases. Germline lookup yields CDR1 LGHDT and CDR2 YNNKEL (reference sequence). The CDR3 totals 15 residues. Between the trimmed V and J ends, which lost 3 bases and 11 bases, there was a span of 20 bases. In nucleotides, the CDR3 is TGTGCCAGCAGCCACGTTGGGACCGCCCCAGGGCAGCAGTTCTTC. Amino acids: CASSHVGTAPGQQFF.

The V gene is TRBV4-1, the J gene TRBJ2-1; D may correspond to TRBD1 or TRBD2 (5 bases each). The CDR3 totals 15 residues. The germline CDR1 and CDR2 sequences are MGHRA and YSYEKL. The ends were cut back, 5 bases at V and 8 bases at J, with 19 bases in the middle. CDR3 DNA: TGCGCCAGCAGCAAAAGGGACGGCCCCCCCCATGAGCAGTTCTTC. Residues: CASSKRDGPPHEQFF.

This chain connects TRBV27 to TRBJ2-7, with D possibly called TRBD1 or TRBD2 (5 bases each). CDR1 and CDR2 (germline): MNHEY, SMNVEV (reference sequence). The length of the CDR3 is 14 residues. V lost 7 bases and J 2 bases, leaving 15 bases between the germline ends. CDR3 region: CASKFGTVAYEQYF. For the CDR3, the DNA is TGTGCCAGCAAATTTGGGACCGTGGCCTACGAGCAGTACTTC.